Listed below are T cell receptor beta chains from one sample, sequenced in a study of blood T cell repertoires in COVID-19. Generated by immunoSEQ multiplex PCR, the TCRdb table keeps only in-frame clones and is missing some. The data contain approximately 190,000 clones, roughly 86% of them singletons. The sequenced sample consisted of PBMCs or T cells enriched from blood (not recorded which). All receptors derive from a woman between 40 and 55 years old in a cohort exposed to, infected with or recovered from COVID-19 (not recorded which). Each CDR3 is given with its conserved first and last residue.

j_call: TRBJ2-7; v_call: TRBV19; cdr3_aa: CASSQGARDEQYF
j_call: TRBJ2-1; v_call: TRBV7-9; cdr3_aa: CASSLGREGHSEQFF
j_call: TRBJ2-1; v_call: TRBV29-1; cdr3_aa: CSVAYRLASGNEQFF
j_call: TRBJ2-2; v_call: TRBV6-2/TRBV6-3; cdr3_aa: CASSPWASGVTGELFF
j_call: TRBJ1-1; v_call: TRBV7-9; cdr3_aa: CASSRGQGSEAFF
j_call: TRBJ2-1; v_call: TRBV7-9; cdr3_aa: CASSFAQTGAADEQFF
j_call: TRBJ2-7; v_call: TRBV5-1; cdr3_aa: CASSFGTGVNEQYF
j_call: TRBJ2-7; v_call: TRBV6-5; cdr3_aa: CASRGTSGSYEQYF
j_call: TRBJ1-1; v_call: TRBV12-3/TRBV12-4; cdr3_aa: CASRDSTFTEAFF
j_call: TRBJ2-1; v_call: TRBV29-1; cdr3_aa: CSVARGYEQFF